The rows below give T cell receptor beta chains drawn from one sample of a study of cytomegalovirus exposure and HLA in healthy donors. Assay used: immunoSEQ multiplex PCR; TCRdb lists only in-frame clones, some missing. The sample lists about 100,000 clones; around two thirds were seen once. Sequencing was carried out using PBMCs. Receptor source: a woman between 40 and 50 years old in good health and CMV-seropositive. Both conserved end residues are part of each CDR3. The D gene is left open where the match is weak. Not every row has a clone size; where given, it reads once, few, many or a size class.

j_call v_call d_call clone_size cdr3_nt cdr3_aa
TRBJ2-3 TRBV6-5 NA NA TGTGCCAGCAGGTTTGGCGGGGACGCGAATACGCAGTATTTT CASRFGGDANTQYF
TRBJ2-1 TRBV9 NA few TGTGCCAGCAGCCGTACTCAGGGTCAAGGCTACAATGAGCAGTTCTTC CASSRTQGQGYNEQFF
TRBJ1-1 TRBV30 NA NA TGTGCCTGGAGGCAGGGCTGGGCTGAAGCTTTCTTT CAWRQGWAEAFF
TRBJ1-1 TRBV27 NA NA TGTGCCAGCAGTTTTTCCATCGACAGCTACACTGAAGCTTTCTTT CASSFSIDSYTEAFF
TRBJ1-1 TRBV5-4 NA few TGTGCCAGCAGCTTGGGGGGCAGTACTGAAGCTTTCTTT CASSLGGSTEAFF
TRBJ1-1 TRBV11-2 NA NA TGTGCCAGCAGCTTATCGCCGGGATTGAACACTGAAGCTTTCTTT CASSLSPGLNTEAFF
TRBJ1-1 TRBV30 TRBD1 NA TGTGCCTGGAGGGGACAGGGTGCCACTGAAGCTTTCTTT CAWRGQGATEAFF
TRBJ2-1 TRBV5-1 TRBD2 NA TGCGCCAGCAGCTTGGCCGCCAGTACTAGCGGGGGGGCCAATGAGCAGTTCTTC CASSLAASTSGGANEQFF
TRBJ2-5 TRBV10-3 NA NA TGTGCCATAGCGGACAGCACACCCCAAGAGACCCAGTACTTC CAIADSTPQETQYF
TRBJ1-1 TRBV7-9 NA NA TGTGCCAGCAGCGAAAGGGGGGGGAACACTGAAGCTTTCTTT CASSERGGNTEAFF
TRBJ1-2 TRBV4-2 NA NA TGTGCCAGCAGCCAAGATCCGCGGGGCCTGGGCTACACCTTC CASSQDPRGLGYTF
TRBJ1-4 TRBV30 TRBD1 NA TGTGCCTGGAGTGTCCAGGGGGCCGCTAATGAAAAACTGTTTTTT CAWSVQGAANEKLFF
TRBJ1-1 TRBV10-3 TRBD1 NA TGTGCCATCAGTGAGTCGCCAGGGGGGATCACTGAAGCTTTCTTT CAISESPGGITEAFF
TRBJ2-5 TRBV7-9 TRBD2 NA TGTGCCAGCAGCTTAACAAGACTAGCGATCCAAGAGACCCAGTACTTC CASSLTRLAIQETQYF
TRBJ2-4 TRBV11-2 NA NA TGTGCCAGCAGCTTAGCACAGAAAAACATTCAGTACTTC CASSLAQKNIQYF
TRBJ1-1 TRBV29-1 TRBD1 NA TGCAGCGTCCCGGACAGGGTGAACACTGAAGCTTTCTTT CSVPDRVNTEAFF
TRBJ2-7 TRBV7-2 NA NA TGTGCCAGCAGCTTAGGCAGTTACTCCTACGAGCAGTACTTC CASSLGSYSYEQYF
TRBJ2-2 TRBV30 NA NA TGTGCCTGGACGTACGGTGGCGGGGAGCTGTTTTTT CAWTYGGGELFF
TRBJ1-6 TRBV27 NA NA TGTGCCAGCAGTTTAGTGGAGGGACCGAATTCACCCCTCCACTTT CASSLVEGPNSPLHF
TRBJ2-2 TRBV4-1 TRBD1 NA TGCGCCAGCAGCCTGGGACAGCAGAACACCGGGGAGCTGTTTTTT CASSLGQQNTGELFF
TRBJ2-5 TRBV29-1 TRBD2 NA TGCAGCGTTGCGGCGGGGGTCCAAGAGACCCAGTACTTC CSVAAGVQETQYF
TRBJ2-5 TRBV29-1 NA NA TGCAGCGTTTCCGGAGAGGGAGAGACCCAGTACTTC CSVSGEGETQYF
TRBJ1-4 TRBV4-3 TRBD1 few TGCGCCAGCAGCGACAGGGGTACTATAGGTGAAAAACTGTTTTTT CASSDRGTIGEKLFF
TRBJ1-1 TRBV6-5 NA NA TGTGCCGGCAGTCCCGGGACACCAAGAGATGAAGCTTTCTTT CAGSPGTPRDEAFF
TRBJ2-5 TRBV5-1 TRBD1 NA TGCGCCAGCAGCCCCGGGACAGGGGGTTTTTGGGGAGAGACCCAGTACTTC CASSPGTGGFWGETQYF
TRBJ1-3 TRBV5-1 NA few TGCGCCAGCAGGGCAGAAGGAAACACCATATATTTT CASRAEGNTIYF
TRBJ1-1 TRBV27 TRBD1 few TGTGCCAGCAGTCCCATGGGACAGGGGGGATTGAACACTGAAGCTTTCTTT CASSPMGQGGLNTEAFF
TRBJ1-2 TRBV30 TRBD1 NA TGTGCCTCGAACACCGGGACAGTCTATGGCTACACCTTC CASNTGTVYGYTF
TRBJ2-7 TRBV27 NA NA TGTGCCAGCAGTCCACTGTTAACGGGGAAACCCTACGAGCAGTACTTC CASSPLLTGKPYEQYF
TRBJ2-1 TRBV2 TRBD1 NA TGTGCCAGCAGTGATCCCCTCTATGGGACAGGGAACACCGATGAGCAGTTCTTC CASSDPLYGTGNTDEQFF
TRBJ2-5 TRBV18 NA once TGTGCCAGCTCACCACGTGGGGGGAGACAAGAGACCCAGTACTTC CASSPRGGRQETQYF
TRBJ1-4 TRBV6-1 NA medium-sized TGTGCCAGCAGTGTAGTTATAGGAGGGGAAAAACTGTTTTTT CASSVVIGGEKLFF
TRBJ2-1 TRBV5-4 TRBD1 once TGTGCCAGCAGCTCGCCGACAGGGTCCAATGAGCAGTTCTTC CASSSPTGSNEQFF
TRBJ2-7 TRBV29-1 NA once TGCAGCGTCAAAATGGACTACTCCTACGAGCAGTACTTC CSVKMDYSYEQYF
TRBJ1-1 TRBV7-9 NA NA TGTGCCAGCAGCTTAATTAACTTTGAAGCTTTCTTT CASSLINFEAFF
TRBJ2-3 TRBV5-8 NA NA TGTGCCAGCAGCTTGGGGTGGCTCTCTAGAGATACGCAGTATTTT CASSLGWLSRDTQYF
TRBJ1-2 TRBV7-9 TRBD1 NA TGTGCCAGCAGCTTAAGACAGGGTTTTAATAACTATGGCTACACCTTC CASSLRQGFNNYGYTF
TRBJ1-2 TRBV4-2 TRBD1 NA TGTGCCAGCAGCCTTACCCGGGACAGGGGGCATGGCTACACCTTC CASSLTRDRGHGYTF
TRBJ2-3 TRBV7-9 TRBD2 NA TGTGCCAGCAGCCAAGGACTAGCGGGGGGCACAGATACGCAGTATTTT CASSQGLAGGTDTQYF
TRBJ2-7 TRBV7-2 NA NA TGTGCCAGCAGCTCACCGACAGTATCCTACGAGCAGTACTTC CASSSPTVSYEQYF
TRBJ1-1 TRBV7-2 NA once TGTGCCAGCAGCTTAGTTTACGTAGAGAACACTGAAGCTTTCTTT CASSLVYVENTEAFF
TRBJ1-5 TRBV30 NA NA TGTGCCTGGAGTAGGGAGGGATCTTATTATCAGCCCCAGCATTTT CAWSREGSYYQPQHF
TRBJ1-6 TRBV4-2 TRBD1 NA TGTGCCAGCAGCCCGGGACAGTTAGATTCACCCCTCCACTTT CASSPGQLDSPLHF
TRBJ1-2 TRBV29-1 NA NA TGCAGCGTTGGGGGGACTACTAACTATGGCTACACCTTC CSVGGTTNYGYTF
TRBJ1-2 TRBV5-6 TRBD1 NA TGTGCCAGCAGCTTGGACAGGGGCGACTATGGCTACACCTTC CASSLDRGDYGYTF
TRBJ1-1 TRBV7-8 NA once TGTGCCAGCAGCTTTAGACAGAACACTGAAGCTTTCTTT CASSFRQNTEAFF
TRBJ1-1 TRBV6-1 NA NA TGTGCCAGCAGCGCAGGTTACAACACTGAAGCTTTCTTT CASSAGYNTEAFF
TRBJ1-2 TRBV5-1 TRBD1 NA TGCGCCAGCAGAGAGAGCGGACAGGCTTATGGCTACACCTTC CASRESGQAYGYTF
TRBJ2-3 TRBV30 NA NA TGTGCCTGGAGTTCCCGCACTAGTTTCACAGATACGCAGTATTTT CAWSSRTSFTDTQYF
TRBJ1-6 TRBV9 NA NA TGTGCCAGCAGCCGCCGGTATAATTCACCCCTCCACTTT CASSRRYNSPLHF
TRBJ1-2 TRBV5-1 NA NA TGCGCCAGCAGCCGGGACAATTTCTATGGCTACACCTTC CASSRDNFYGYTF
TRBJ1-3 TRBV30 NA NA TGTGCCTGCCTTGCGGGGTCTGGAAACACCATATATTTT CACLAGSGNTIYF